This T cell receptor beta chain came from a study of blood T cell repertoires in COVID-19. Study information: The cDNA or gDNA used as material had been derived from T cells, B-cell-depleted T cells, or PBMCs.

The table came from immunoSEQ multiplex PCR; TCRdb's copy has only in-frame clones and leaves some out. This sample has approximately 150,000 clones; over 70% occur once, and the top ten carry approximately 8%. CDR1 and CDR2 (germline): SEHNR, FQNEAQ (reference sequence). The CDR3 is 15 amino acids. V lost 2 bases to trimming and J lost 4 bases, with 12 bases between them. Sequencing was done on a sample of peripheral blood. The V and J genes are TRBV7-9 and TRBJ2-1, with a weak D call TRBD2 (5 bases). The receptor was derived from a man over 45 with active or convalescent COVID-19. The CDR3 loop reads CASSLRWESYNEQFF. The CDR3 nucleotides read TGTGCCAGCAGCTTAAGGTGGGAGAGTTACAATGAGCAGTTCTTC.